The rows below give T cell receptor beta chains drawn from one sample of a study of T-cell reconstitution after alpha-beta-depleted transplantation in children. TCRdb passed the PCR reads through MiXCR, listing each CDR3 protein once. The data contain 420,000 or so distinct CDR3 sequences, 11% of them singletons. Sequenced here: PBMCs from the stem cell graft donor, sampled from the stem cell graft. Every receptor here comes from a human donor who donated a stem cell graft to a child with acute myeloid leukemia. CDR3s include the opening cysteine and the closing phenylalanine or tryptophan.

j_call | v_call | cdr3_aa
TRBJ2-1 | TRBV6-2/TRBV6-3 | CASSFPGTGAPVYNEQFF
TRBJ2-5 | TRBV11-1 | CASSSDFLVPGGRETQYF
TRBJ2-6 | TRBV19 | CASRTGRFSGANVLTF
TRBJ2-2 | TRBV7-9 | CSSSRWTSGIGGELFF
TRBJ2-4 | TRBV25-1 | CASTDIGGNIQYF
TRBJ1-5 | TRBV6-5 | CASNRVGGGGQPQHF
TRBJ2-1 | TRBV7-8 | CASSDSGRTNNEQFF
TRBJ1-5 | TRBV7-8 | CASSLVRTASGPQHF
TRBJ2-2 | TRBV7-9 | CASNPVAVSNTGELFF
TRBJ2-7 | TRBV27 | CASSPLPRGADEQYF
TRBJ2-6 | TRBV4-1 | CASSQSGLGANVLTF
TRBJ2-7 | TRBV27 | CASSLSWPDSYEQYF
TRBJ1-1 | TRBV4-1 | CASSLPGTVMNTEAFF
TRBJ2-7 | TRBV10-3 | CAISAGQLPYEQYF
TRBJ1-6 | TRBV20-1 | CSARMSGFSPLHF
TRBJ2-3 | TRBV12-3/TRBV12-4 | CASSLSSGNTDTQYF
TRBJ2-5 | TRBV7-2 | CASRGGSGGAGETQYF
TRBJ2-3 | TRBV5-1 | CASSLGTSGVDTQYF
TRBJ1-1 | TRBV5-6 | CASSLWGQGTEAFF
TRBJ1-1 | TRBV12-3/TRBV12-4 | CASRARVLGTEAFF
TRBJ2-1 | TRBV2 | CASSGASGLSYNEQFF
TRBJ2-5 | TRBV7-3 | CASSPSKMETQYF
TRBJ2-1 | TRBV29-1 | CTGWDNEQFF
TRBJ2-2 | TRBV2 | CASTGTGNTGELFF
TRBJ2-7 | TRBV20-1 | CSARGLAGGEQYF
TRBJ1-1 | TRBV5-1 | CASSLEGTGKAFF
TRBJ2-1 | TRBV20-1 | CSARPLSGGSHNEQFF
TRBJ2-5 | TRBV3-1 | CASSRPGQPQETQYF
TRBJ1-1 | TRBV29-1 | CSVDRSEAFF